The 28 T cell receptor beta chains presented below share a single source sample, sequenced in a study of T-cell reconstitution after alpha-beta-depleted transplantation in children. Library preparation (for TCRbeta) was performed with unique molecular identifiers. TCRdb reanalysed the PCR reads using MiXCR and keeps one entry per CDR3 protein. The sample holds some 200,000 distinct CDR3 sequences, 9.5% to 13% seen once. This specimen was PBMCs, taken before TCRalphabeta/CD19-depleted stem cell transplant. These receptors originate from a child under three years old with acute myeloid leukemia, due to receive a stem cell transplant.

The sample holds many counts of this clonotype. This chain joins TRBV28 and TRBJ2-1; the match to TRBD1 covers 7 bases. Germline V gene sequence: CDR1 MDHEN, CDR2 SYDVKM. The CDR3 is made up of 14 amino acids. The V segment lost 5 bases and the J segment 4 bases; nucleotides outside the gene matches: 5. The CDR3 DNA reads TGTGCCAGCAGTCCCGGGACAGAGTACAATGAGCAGTTCTTC. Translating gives CASSPGTEYNEQFF.

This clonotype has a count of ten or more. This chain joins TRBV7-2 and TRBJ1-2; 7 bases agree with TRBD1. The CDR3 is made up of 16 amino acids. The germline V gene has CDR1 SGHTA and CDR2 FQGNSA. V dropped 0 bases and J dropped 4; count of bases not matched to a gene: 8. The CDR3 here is CASSLASDRVGYGYTF. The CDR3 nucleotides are TGTGCCAGCAGCTTAGCTTCCGACAGGGTGGGCTATGGCTACACCTTC.

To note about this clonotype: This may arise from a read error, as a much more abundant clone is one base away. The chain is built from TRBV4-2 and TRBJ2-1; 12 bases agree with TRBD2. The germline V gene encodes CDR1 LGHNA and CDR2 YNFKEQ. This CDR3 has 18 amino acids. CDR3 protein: CASSQAGLAGSSYNDQFF. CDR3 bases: TGTGCCAGCAGCCAAGCGGGACTAGCGGGCAGCTCCTACAATGACCAGTTCTTC.

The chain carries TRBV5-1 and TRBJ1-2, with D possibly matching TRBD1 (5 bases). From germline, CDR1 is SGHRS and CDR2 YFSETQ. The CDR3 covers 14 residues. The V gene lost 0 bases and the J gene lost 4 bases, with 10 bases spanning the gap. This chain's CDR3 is CASSLVSGAYGYTF. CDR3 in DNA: TGCGCCAGCAGCTTGGTTTCCGGGGCCTATGGCTACACCTTC.

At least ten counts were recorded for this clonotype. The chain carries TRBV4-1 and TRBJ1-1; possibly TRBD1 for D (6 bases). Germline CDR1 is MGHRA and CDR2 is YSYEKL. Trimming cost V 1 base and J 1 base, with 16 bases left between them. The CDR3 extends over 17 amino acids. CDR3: CASSQVGGGQRNTEAFF. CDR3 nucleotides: TGCGCCAGCAGCCAAGTTGGAGGGGGGCAGAGGAACACTGAAGCTTTCTTT.

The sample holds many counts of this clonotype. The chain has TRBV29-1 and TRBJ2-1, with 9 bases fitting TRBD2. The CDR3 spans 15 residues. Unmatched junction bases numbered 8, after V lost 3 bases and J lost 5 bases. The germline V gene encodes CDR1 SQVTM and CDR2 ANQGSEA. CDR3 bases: TGCAGCGTTGAGCAGCGGCGGGAGGGAAACAATGAGCAGTTCTTC. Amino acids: CSVEQRREGNNEQFF.

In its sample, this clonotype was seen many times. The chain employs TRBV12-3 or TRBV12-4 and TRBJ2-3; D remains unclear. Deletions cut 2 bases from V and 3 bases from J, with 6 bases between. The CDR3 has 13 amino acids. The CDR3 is CASSLFETDTQYF. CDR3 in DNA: TGTGCCAGCAGTTTATTTGAGACAGATACGCAGTATTTT.

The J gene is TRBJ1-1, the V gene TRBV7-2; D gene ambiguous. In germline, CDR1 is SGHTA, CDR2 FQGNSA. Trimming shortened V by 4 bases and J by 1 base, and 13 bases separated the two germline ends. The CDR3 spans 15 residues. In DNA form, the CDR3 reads TGTGCCAGCAGCTCCCGAGGGCCACCGAACACTGAAGCTTTCTTT. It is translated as CASSSRGPPNTEAFF.

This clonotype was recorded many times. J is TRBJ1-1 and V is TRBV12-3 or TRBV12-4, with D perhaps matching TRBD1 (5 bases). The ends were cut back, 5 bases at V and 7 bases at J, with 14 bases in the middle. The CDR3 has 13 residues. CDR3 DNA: TGTGCCAGCAGTCTAAGGGACCGCCTTGAAGCTTTCTTT. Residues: CASSLRDRLEAFF.

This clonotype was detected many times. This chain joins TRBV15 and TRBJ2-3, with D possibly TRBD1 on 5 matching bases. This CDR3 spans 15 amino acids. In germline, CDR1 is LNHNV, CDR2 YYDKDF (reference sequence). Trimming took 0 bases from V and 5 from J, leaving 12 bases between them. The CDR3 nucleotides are TGTGCCACCAGCAGAGATGTATTGGACATAGATACGCAGTATTTT. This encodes CATSRDVLDIDTQYF.

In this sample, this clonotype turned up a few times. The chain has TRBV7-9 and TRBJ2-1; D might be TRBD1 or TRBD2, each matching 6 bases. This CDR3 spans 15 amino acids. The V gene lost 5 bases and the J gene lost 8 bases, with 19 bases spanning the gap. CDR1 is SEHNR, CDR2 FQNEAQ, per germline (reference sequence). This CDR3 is CASSPARRGFDEQFF. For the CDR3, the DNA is TGTGCCAGCAGCCCCGCCAGGAGGGGGTTCGATGAGCAGTTCTTC.

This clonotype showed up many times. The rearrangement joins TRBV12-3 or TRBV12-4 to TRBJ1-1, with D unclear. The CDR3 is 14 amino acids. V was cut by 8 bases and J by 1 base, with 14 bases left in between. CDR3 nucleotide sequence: TGTGCCAGCGGTAGAAGGGCTGGGAACACTGAAGCTTTCTTT. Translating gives CASGRRAGNTEAFF.

The CDR3 region is CSASSGEQFF. The CDR3 nucleotides read TGCAGTGCTTCAAGCGGTGAGCAGTTCTTC. This chain connects TRBV20-1 to TRBJ2-1; the D gene is possibly TRBD2 (5 bases). This CDR3 has 10 amino acids. The germline V gene has CDR1 DFQATT and CDR2 SNEGSKA (reference sequence). Trimming pared 5 bases from V and 9 bases from J, leaving 8 bases between.

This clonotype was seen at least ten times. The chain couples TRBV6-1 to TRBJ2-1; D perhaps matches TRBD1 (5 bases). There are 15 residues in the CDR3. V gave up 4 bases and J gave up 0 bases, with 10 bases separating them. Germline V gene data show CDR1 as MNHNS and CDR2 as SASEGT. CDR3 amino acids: CASSVTDNSYNEQFF. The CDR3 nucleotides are TGTGCCAGCAGTGTGACAGACAACTCCTACAATGAGCAGTTCTTC.

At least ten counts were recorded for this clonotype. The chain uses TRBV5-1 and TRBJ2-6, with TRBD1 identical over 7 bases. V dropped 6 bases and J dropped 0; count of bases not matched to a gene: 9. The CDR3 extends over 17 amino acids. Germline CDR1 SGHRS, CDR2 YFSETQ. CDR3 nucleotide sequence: TGCGCCAGCACCCTGTGGGACAGCAGCTCTGGGGCCAACGTCCTGACTTTC. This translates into CASTLWDSSSGANVLTF.

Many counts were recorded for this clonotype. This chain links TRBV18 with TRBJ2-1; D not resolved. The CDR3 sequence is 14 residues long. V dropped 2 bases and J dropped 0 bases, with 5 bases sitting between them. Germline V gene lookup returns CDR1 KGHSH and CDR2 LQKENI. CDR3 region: CASSPDLSYNEQFF. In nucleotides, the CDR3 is TGTGCCAGCTCACCAGACCTCTCCTACAATGAGCAGTTCTTC.

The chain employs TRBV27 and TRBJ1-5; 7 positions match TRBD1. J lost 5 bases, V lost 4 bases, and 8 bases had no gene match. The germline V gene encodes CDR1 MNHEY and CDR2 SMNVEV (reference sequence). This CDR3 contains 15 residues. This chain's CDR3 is CASSSLDRAHQPQHF. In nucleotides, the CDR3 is TGTGCCAGCAGTTCCCTCGACAGGGCCCATCAGCCCCAGCATTTT.

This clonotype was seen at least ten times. CDR3 coding DNA: TGCGCCAGCAGCTGGACCGGGACTAAATCCTACAATGAGCAGTTCTTC. This gives the protein CASSWTGTKSYNEQFF. The chain couples TRBV5-1 to TRBJ2-1; 7 nucleotides align to TRBD2. CDR1 is SGHRS, CDR2 YFSETQ, per germline. With 3 bases clipped from V and 1 base from J, the junction kept 7 bases outside the gene matches. CDR3 size: 16 residues.

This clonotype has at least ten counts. This CDR3 reads CSAPFQNTGELFF. CDR3 DNA: TGCAGTGCCCCCTTCCAGAACACCGGGGAGCTGTTTTTT. V and J are TRBV20-1 and TRBJ2-2; no reliable D call. This CDR3 contains 13 residues. Trimming stripped 6 bases from V and 1 base from J, with 9 bases between. The germline gives CDR1 DFQATT, CDR2 SNEGSKA (reference sequence).

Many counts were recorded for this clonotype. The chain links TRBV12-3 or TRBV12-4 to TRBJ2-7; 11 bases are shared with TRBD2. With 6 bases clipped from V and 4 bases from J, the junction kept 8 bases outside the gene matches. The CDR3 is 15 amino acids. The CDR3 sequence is CASRQTGTSGYEQYF. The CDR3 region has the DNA TGTGCCAGCAGGCAAACCGGGACTAGCGGTTACGAGCAGTACTTC.

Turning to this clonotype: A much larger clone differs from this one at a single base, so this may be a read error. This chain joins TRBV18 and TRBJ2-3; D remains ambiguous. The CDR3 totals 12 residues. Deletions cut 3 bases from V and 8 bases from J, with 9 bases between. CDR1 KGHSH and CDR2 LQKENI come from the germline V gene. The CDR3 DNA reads TGTGCCAGCTCACCTACAGTAGGTACGCAGTATTTT. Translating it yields CASSPTVGTQYF.

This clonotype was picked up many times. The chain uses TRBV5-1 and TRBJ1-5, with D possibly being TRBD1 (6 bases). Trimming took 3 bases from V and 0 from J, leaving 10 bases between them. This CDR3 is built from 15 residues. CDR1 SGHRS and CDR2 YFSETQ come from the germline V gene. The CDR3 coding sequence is TGCGCCAGCAGCTCCGAGGGGGATAGCAATCAGCCCCAGCATTTT. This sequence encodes CASSSEGDSNQPQHF.

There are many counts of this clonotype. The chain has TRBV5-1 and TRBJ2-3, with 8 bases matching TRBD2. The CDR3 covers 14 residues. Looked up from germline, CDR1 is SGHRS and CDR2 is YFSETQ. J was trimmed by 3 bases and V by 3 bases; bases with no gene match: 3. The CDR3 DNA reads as TGCGCCAGCAGCTACGGGAGGGCGACAGATACGCAGTATTTT. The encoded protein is CASSYGRATDTQYF. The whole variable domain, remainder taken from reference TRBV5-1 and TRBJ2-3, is KAGVTQTPRYLIKTRGQQVTLSCSPISGHRSVSWYQQTPGQGLQFLFEYFSETQRNKGNFPGRFSGRQFSNSRSEMNVSTLELGDSALYLCASSYGRATDTQYFGPGTRLTVL.

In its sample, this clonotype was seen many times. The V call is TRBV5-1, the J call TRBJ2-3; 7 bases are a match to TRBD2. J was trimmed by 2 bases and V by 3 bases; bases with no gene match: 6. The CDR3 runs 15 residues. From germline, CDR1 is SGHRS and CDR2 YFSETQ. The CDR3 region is CASSWGGLNTDTQYF. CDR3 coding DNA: TGCGCCAGCAGCTGGGGGGGACTGAACACAGATACGCAGTATTTT.

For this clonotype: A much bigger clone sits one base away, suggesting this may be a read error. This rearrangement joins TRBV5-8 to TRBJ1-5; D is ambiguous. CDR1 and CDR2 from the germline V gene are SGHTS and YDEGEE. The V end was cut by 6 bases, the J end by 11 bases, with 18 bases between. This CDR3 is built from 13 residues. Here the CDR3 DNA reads TGTGCCAGCACCATCACGGGTCAGAAGGCCCAGCATTTT. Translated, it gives CASTITGQKAQHF.

The CDR3 region is CASSLDRQSYEQYF. In DNA form, the CDR3 reads TGTGCCAGCAGCTTAGATAGACAGTCCTACGAGCAGTACTTC. The chain uses TRBV11-2 and TRBJ2-7, with D perhaps matching TRBD1 (5 bases). Germline V lookup: CDR1 SGHAT, CDR2 FQNNGV. This CDR3 spans 14 amino acids. V was cut by 0 bases and J by 1 base, with 7 bases left in between.

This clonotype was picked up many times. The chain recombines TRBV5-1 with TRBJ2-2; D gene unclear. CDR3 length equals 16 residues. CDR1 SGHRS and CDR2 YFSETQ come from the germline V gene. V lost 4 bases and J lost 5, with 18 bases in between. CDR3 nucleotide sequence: TGCGCCAGCAGCCTGAGAGAGTACCGTTCGACCGGGGAGCTGTTTTTT. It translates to CASSLREYRSTGELFF. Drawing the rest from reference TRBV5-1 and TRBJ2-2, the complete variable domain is KAGVTQTPRYLIKTRGQQVTLSCSPISGHRSVSWYQQTPGQGLQFLFEYFSETQRNKGNFPGRFSGRQFSNSRSEMNVSTLELGDSALYLCASSLREYRSTGELFFGEGSRLTVL.

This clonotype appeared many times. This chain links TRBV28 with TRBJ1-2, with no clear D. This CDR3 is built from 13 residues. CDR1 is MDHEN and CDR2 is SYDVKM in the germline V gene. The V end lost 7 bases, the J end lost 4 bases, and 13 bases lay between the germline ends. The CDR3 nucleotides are TGTGCCAGCACCATGGGAGGAGGCTATGGCTACACCTTC. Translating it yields CASTMGGGYGYTF.